This TCR beta chain was found in a study of somatic mutations in cytotoxic T cells in rheumatoid arthritis. The length of the CDR3 is 15 residues. In germline, CDR1 is SGHDT, CDR2 YYEEEE. Deletions cut 1 base from V and 0 bases from J, with 11 bases between. Assay: immunoSEQ multiplex PCR; the TCRdb copy retains only in-frame clones and omits some. The table has some 18,000 clones, roughly 77% seen once. The sample consisted of CD8+ T cells sorted from blood. The receptor was derived from an adult with rheumatoid arthritis. The gene calls are TRBV5-6 and TRBJ2-7; D remains unclear. The CDR3 protein is CASSLSPSPSYEQYF. CDR3 bases: TGTGCCAGCAGCTTGAGTCCCAGTCCCTCCTACGAGCAGTACTTC.